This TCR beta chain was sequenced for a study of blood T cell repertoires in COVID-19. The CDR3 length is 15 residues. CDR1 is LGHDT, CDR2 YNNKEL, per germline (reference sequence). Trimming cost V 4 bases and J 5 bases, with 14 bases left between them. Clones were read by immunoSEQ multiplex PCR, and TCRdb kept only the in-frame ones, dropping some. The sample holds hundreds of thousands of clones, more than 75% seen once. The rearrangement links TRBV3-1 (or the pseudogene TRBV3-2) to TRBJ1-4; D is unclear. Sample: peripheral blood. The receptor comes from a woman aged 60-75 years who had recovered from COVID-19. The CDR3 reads CASSPPTPANEKLFF. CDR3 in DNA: TGTGCCAGCAGCCCCCCCACGCCAGCGAATGAAAAACTGTTTTTT.